One and the same sample provided the 10 T cell receptor beta chains below, sequenced in a study of regulatory T cells in long-lasting Graves disease (dated by TCRdb to the early 2020s). The time point label here, explained by the study, means: newly diagnosed GD, antithyroid drugs for less than 3 months. RNA was extracted from PBMCs in TRIzol for both TCR sequencing and RNA sequencing. Library preparation used multiplex PCR. Instrument on record: Illumina HiSeq 4000. TCR beta libraries were built with iRepertoire HTBI primers and Arm-PCR amplification of CDR3 regions. The public reads were run again by TCRdb, first through fastp at Q25 and then through MiXCR, and only productive beta chains were kept. Identical CDR3 proteins give one entry, which carries the most common genes and DNA. The sample yields some 200,000 distinct CDR3 sequences; approximately 18% were counted once. The biggest ten clones account for 12% of the sample.

This sample also belongs to another study, concerning T cells in Graves' hyperthyroidism and ophthalmopathy.

The sample was peripheral blood mononuclear cells (PBMCs), taken at new diagnosis, from a patient treated with antithyroid drugs. The receptors were sampled from a woman aged 25-40 years with Graves disease. Donor details come from another sample of the same person, matched by shared clones.

V and J are TRBV6-1 and TRBJ1-5, with D possibly matching TRBD1 (5 bases). The ends were cut back, 3 bases at V and 5 bases at J, with 11 bases in the middle. This CDR3 comprises 14 residues. The germline CDR1 and CDR2 sequences are MNHNS and SASEGT. Here the CDR3 DNA reads TGTGCCAGCAGTGATGGGGGTCGGGATCAGCCCCAGCATTTT. Translation: CASSDGGRDQPQHF.

The chain couples TRBV4-1 to TRBJ1-3, with TRBD1 identical over 7 bases. Trimming cost V 3 bases and J 8 bases; bases outside gene matches: 7. Germline CDR1 and CDR2: MGHRA and YSYEKL. CDR3 length equals 14 residues. The CDR3 is CASSHQTGRDTIYF. The CDR3, as DNA: TGCGCCAGCAGCCATCAGACAGGGAGGGACACCATATATTTT.

This clonotype came up many times. The chain combines TRBV7-9 with TRBJ1-1; 8 bases line up with TRBD1. V dropped 7 bases and J dropped 5; count of bases not matched to a gene: 12. The CDR3 loop spans 15 amino acids. Germline CDR1 reads SEHNR; CDR2 reads FQNEAQ (reference sequence). The CDR3 loop reads CASTVETGGRTEAFF. CDR3 nucleotides: TGTGCCAGCACCGTAGAAACAGGGGGGAGGACTGAAGCTTTCTTT. The entire variable domain, with the rest obtained from reference TRBV7-9 and TRBJ1-1, is as follows: DTGVSQNPRHKITKRGQNVTFRCDPISEHNRLYWYRQTLGQGPEFLTYFQNEAQLEKSRLLSDRFSAERPKGSFSTLEIQRTEQGDSAMYLCASTVETGGRTEAFFGQGTRLTVV.

This clonotype was counted ten times or more. The chain carries TRBV11-2 and TRBJ2-7; no firm D call. V was clipped by 4 bases and J by 6 bases, with 7 bases between them. Looked up from germline, CDR1 is SGHAT and CDR2 is FQNNGV. The CDR3 has 11 residues. CDR3 region: CASSSWGEQYF. The DNA for the CDR3 is TGTGCCAGCAGCTCCTGGGGCGAGCAGTACTTC.

This clonotype has ten or more counts. The chain links TRBV2 to TRBJ1-3; D not certain. Germline CDR1 is SNHLY and CDR2 is FYNNEI. The V gene lost 2 bases and the J gene lost 4 bases, with 3 bases spanning the gap. The CDR3 is made up of 12 amino acids. CDR3 sequence reads: CASSERGNTIYF. CDR3 nucleotide sequence: TGTGCCAGCAGTGAACGGGGAAACACCATATATTTT.

This sequence joins TRBV4-1 and TRBJ2-1; D may be TRBD2 (5 bases). Germline CDR1 and CDR2: MGHRA and YSYEKL. V lost 3 bases and J 7 bases, leaving 13 bases between the germline ends. The CDR3 sequence is 14 residues long. CDR3 nucleotides: TGCGCCAGCAGCCACTTTATACTAGAAAATGAGCAGTTCTTC. Protein: CASSHFILENEQFF.

There are many counts of this clonotype. This chain joins TRBV28 and TRBJ1-1, with TRBD1 matching 9 bases. With 8 bases clipped from V and 1 base from J, the junction kept 5 bases outside the gene matches. The germline gives CDR1 MDHEN, CDR2 SYDVKM. The CDR3 loop spans 14 amino acids. This CDR3 is CASGTGWGNTEAFF. CDR3 in DNA: TGTGCCAGCGGGACAGGGTGGGGGAACACTGAAGCTTTCTTT.

The sample holds many counts of this clonotype. The chain links TRBV30 to TRBJ1-4, with unresolved D. The CDR3 is 14 amino acids. Looked up from germline, CDR1 is GTSNPN and CDR2 is SVGIG (reference sequence). With 5 bases removed from V and 7 bases from J, the gap between germline ends came to 17 bases. The CDR3 DNA reads TGTGCCTGGTCCTCTACAGAGCTTGGTGAAAAACTGTTTTTT. Amino acid sequence: CAWSSTELGEKLFF.

Worth noting for this clonotype: Just one base apart from a much larger clone, this may be a read error. CDR3 nucleotide sequence: TGTGCCAGCTCACCAAATCCGGGACAGCAAAGGGAAAAACTGTCTTTT. This sequence encodes CASSPNPGQQREKLSF. The chain combines TRBV18 with TRBJ1-4, with 7 bases fitting TRBD1. The CDR3 contains 16 residues. The germline gives CDR1 KGHSH, CDR2 LQKENI.

This sequence joins TRBV18 and TRBJ2-5, with D possibly matching TRBD1 (6 bases). V gave up 6 bases and J gave up 11 bases, with 13 bases separating them. CDR1 KGHSH and CDR2 LQKENI come from the germline V gene. The CDR3 is made up of 11 amino acids. CDR3: CASSPKGTQYF. The DNA for the CDR3 is TGTGCCAGCTCGCCGAAAGGGACACAGTACTTC.